This entry lists 11 T cell receptor beta chains sequenced from one sample in a study of beta chain features in type 1 diabetes (dated by TCRdb to the late 2010s). The library relied on the immunoSEQ multiplex PCR assay. All of the isolated RNA was reverse transcribed with the High Capacity cDNA Reverse Transcription Kit, so expressed TCRB transcripts were sequenced. Sourced from immuneACCESS, this table was stored by TCRdb with only in-frame sequences that have V and J called. A share of the clones is absent; for the studies checked, an unresolved V gene accounts for under half, and the remainder has no known explanation. Across this sample there are some 300,000 clones, with under 8.5% seen only once. Under 1.3% of the sample lies in the top ten. The source material was central memory CD4+ T cells from blood. These receptors came from a woman under 30 in good health.

The chain is built from TRBV28 and TRBJ1-2, with a possible D match to TRBD1 (5 bases). The CDR3 runs to 13 residues. The germline V gene encodes CDR1 MDHEN and CDR2 SYDVKM. Trimming shortened V by 4 bases and J by 8 bases, and 14 bases separated the two germline ends. CDR3 sequence reads: CASSSPGISGYTF. CDR3 bases: TGTGCCAGCAGTTCCCCAGGGATATCGGGCTACACCTTC.

This clone was counted at least ten times. The chain links TRBV10-3 to TRBJ2-7, with TRBD2 identical over 10 bases. Trimming at V came to 8 bases and at J to 3 bases, leaving 4 bases not matched to a gene. The germline CDR1 and CDR2 sequences are ENHRY and SYGVKD. The CDR3 contains 13 residues. The CDR3 is CAIRPSGGYEQYF. CDR3 bases: TGTGCCATCCGGCCTAGCGGGGGCTACGAGCAGTACTTC.

V usage is TRBV9 and J usage is TRBJ2-1, with TRBD2 identical over 8 bases. Germline lookup yields CDR1 SGDLS and CDR2 YYNGEE. The V gene end was trimmed by 0 bases and the J gene end by 5 bases; junction bases not matched to a gene: 4. CDR3 size: 15 residues. CDR3 coding DNA: TGTGCCAGCAGCGTAGAGCGGGGGTCACACAATGAGCAGTTCTTC. It yields the protein CASSVERGSHNEQFF.

The J gene is TRBJ1-5, the V gene TRBV7-6; the D is unclear. In germline, CDR1 is SGHVS, CDR2 FNYEAQ. The CDR3 totals 14 residues. V lost 1 base to trimming and J lost 9 bases, with 13 bases between them. The CDR3 loop reads CASSLDDRPGPQHF. In DNA, the CDR3 is TGTGCCAGCAGCTTAGATGACCGCCCGGGGCCCCAGCATTTT.

The genes are TRBV29-1 and TRBJ2-3; 12 nucleotides line up with TRBD1. Unmatched junction bases numbered 6, after V lost 5 bases and J lost 6 bases. Germline values: CDR1 SQVTM, CDR2 ANQGSEA. The CDR3 sequence is 14 residues long. The CDR3 sequence is CSVLGQGAADTQYF. In DNA form, the CDR3 reads TGCAGCGTTCTGGGACAGGGGGCAGCTGATACGCAGTATTTT.

The rearrangement uses TRBV5-6 and TRBJ1-1; D possibly corresponds to TRBD1 (5 bases). V lost 0 bases to trimming and J lost 1 base, with 10 bases between them. Germline CDR1 SGHDT, CDR2 YYEEEE. This CDR3 region has 15 residues. DNA for the CDR3: TGTGCCAGCAGCTTGGAGGGGTTCCCGAACACTGAAGCTTTCTTT. It specifies CASSLEGFPNTEAFF.

This clone showed up just a few times. The chain has TRBV29-1 and TRBJ2-1; D unresolved. The V gene lost 6 bases and the J gene lost 4 bases, with 10 bases spanning the gap. This CDR3 has 12 residues. Germline CDR1 SQVTM, CDR2 ANQGSEA. The CDR3 region is CSVGYIYNEQFF. In DNA, the CDR3 is TGCAGCGTCGGGTATATATACAATGAGCAGTTCTTC.

The sample holds a few counts of this clone. This sequence joins TRBV5-1 and TRBJ2-7, with TRBD1 matching over 7 bases. The CDR3 runs 14 residues. Per the germline V gene, CDR1 is SGHRS and CDR2 is YFSETQ. The trim removed 4 bases at V and 3 bases at J, leaving 7 bases unmatched. The CDR3 nucleotides read TGCGCCAGCAGCCCGAGACAGGGTAACTACGAGCAGTACGTC. Its translation: CASSPRQGNYEQYV.

The chain couples TRBV27 to TRBJ1-4; 8 bases agree with TRBD1. This CDR3 is built from 15 residues. Trimming took 5 bases from V and 5 from J; bases not matched to a gene: 7. CDR1 and CDR2 from the germline V gene are MNHEY and SMNVEV (reference sequence). CDR3 amino acids: CASSTIRGLNEKLFF. CDR3 in DNA: TGTGCCAGCAGTACCATCAGGGGGCTCAATGAAAAACTGTTTTTT.

The V call is TRBV7-9, the J call TRBJ1-2; D unclear. V was shortened by 1 base and J by 4 bases, with 7 bases between the two germline ends. Germline V CDR1 and CDR2: SEHNR, FQNEAQ (reference sequence). This CDR3 is built from 13 residues. DNA for the CDR3: TGTGCCAGCAGCTTAGTACAGAGCTATGGCTACACCTTC. As protein: CASSLVQSYGYTF. Using reference TRBV7-9 and TRBJ1-2 for the parts outside the CDR3, the full variable domain is DTGVSQNPRHKITKRGQNVTFRCDPISEHNRLYWYRQTLGQGPEFLTYFQNEAQLEKSRLLSDRFSAERPKGSFSTLEIQRTEQGDSAMYLCASSLVQSYGYTFGSGTRLTVV.

The CDR3 sequence: CASSNPRREETQYF. The CDR3 DNA follows: TGTGCCAGCAGCAACCCCCGGAGGGAGGAGACCCAGTACTTC. The chain uses TRBV7-2 and TRBJ2-5; TRBD2 is a possible D gene (6 bases). The CDR3 has 14 amino acids. V lost 5 bases to trimming and J lost 5 bases, with 15 bases between them. The V gene's germline CDR1 is SGHTA and CDR2 FQGNSA.